A selection of T cell receptor beta chains follows, all from one sample in a study of shared clonotypes between healthy human individuals. The data were produced by immunoSEQ multiplex PCR, yet TCRdb's version contains in-frame clones alone and is incomplete. This repertoire shows over a million clones, roughly 95% found once; its top ten account for roughly 1.2%. The sequenced material came from naive CD4+ T cells sorted from blood. The receptors were gathered from a man between 25 and 39 years old in good health. CDR3s include the opening cysteine and the closing phenylalanine or tryptophan. Each record gives: J gene, D gene, clone size, V gene, CDR3 DNA, CDR3 protein. A D gene is named only where the DNA matches it firmly. A clone size is listed for some rows: how often the clone was seen (once, few, many), or a class if it is expanded.

TRBJ2-1,NA,NA,TRBV28,TGTGCCAGCACTTCTTTACCTCGTCCCAAGTTCTTC,CASTSLPRPKFF
TRBJ2-3,NA,once,TRBV20-1,TGCAGTGCCAACTTCGCAGATACGCAGTATTTT,CSANFADTQYF
TRBJ2-1,NA,NA,TRBV19,TGTGCCAGTAGCCTGGCTGGAAATGAGCAGTTCTTC,CASSLAGNEQFF
TRBJ2-2,TRBD2,once,TRBV18,TGTGCCAGCTCACTCGAGAACGTCCAGACACGGGGGGACGGGGAGCTGTTTTTT,CASSLENVQTRGDGELFF
TRBJ2-1,TRBD2,NA,TRBV4-1,TGCGCCAGCAGCCAACTGACTAGCGGGAGTTTCTATGAGCAGTTCTTC,CASSQLTSGSFYEQFF
TRBJ2-3,TRBD2,NA,TRBV5-1,TGCGCCAGCAGCCATGAAAATAGCGGGAGGGCCGACACAGATACGCAGTATTTT,CASSHENSGRADTDTQYF
TRBJ2-6,NA,NA,TRBV11-2,TGTGCCAGCAGCCGGCATCGGGTTTCACTGAGAGGGGCCAACGTCCTGACTTTC,CASSRHRVSLRGANVLTF
TRBJ2-3,TRBD2,NA,TRBV18,TGTGCCAGCTCACCTCTAGCGGGAGCTACAGATACGCAGTATTTT,CASSPLAGATDTQYF
TRBJ2-3,TRBD1,NA,TRBV6-1,TGTGCCAGCAGGGGACAGGGAACAGATACGCAGTATTTT,CASRGQGTDTQYF
TRBJ2-2,NA,NA,TRBV5-5,TGTGCCAGCAGCTCCATTAGGGGAACCGGGGAGCTGTTTTTT,CASSSIRGTGELFF
TRBJ2-1,NA,once,TRBV28,TGTGCCAGCAGTTTCGGGAGAGTAGTTTACAATGAGCAGTTCTTC,CASSFGRVVYNEQFF
TRBJ1-5,NA,NA,TRBV28,TGTGCCAGCAGCCCGCCGGGAGGGACTGGCAATCAGCCCCAGCATTTT,CASSPPGGTGNQPQHF
TRBJ1-3,NA,NA,TRBV7-9,TGTGCCAGCAGCTCTCTCCAGGTCTCTGGAAACACCATATATTTT,CASSSLQVSGNTIYF
TRBJ2-7,TRBD1,NA,TRBV18,TGTGCCAGCGGTGATCGGGGACAGGGAGGTTCCGGGGAGCAGTACTTC,CASGDRGQGGSGEQYF
TRBJ2-2,NA,NA,TRBV7-2,TGTGCCAGCAGCTTTTTGGAGGCCACCGGGGAGCTGTTTTTT,CASSFLEATGELFF
TRBJ2-2,TRBD1,NA,TRBV11-3,TGTGCCAGCAGCCCCCGGGACAGGCGGGCCGGGGAGCTGTTTTTT,CASSPRDRRAGELFF
TRBJ2-1,NA,NA,TRBV5-1,TGCGCCAGCAGCTTGGCTGGGACCACCACTTATGAGCAGTTCTTC,CASSLAGTTTYEQFF
TRBJ2-4,NA,NA,TRBV2,TGTGCCAGCAGTGTAGGGGGGAGAGCCATGACAAACATTCAGTACTTC,CASSVGGRAMTNIQYF
TRBJ2-7,NA,NA,TRBV28,TGTGCCAGCAAGAGGAGGGAGATGGGTTACGAGCAGTACTTC,CASKRREMGYEQYF
TRBJ1-5,NA,NA,TRBV19,TGTGCCAGTAAACAGCTCAATCAGCCCCAGCATTTT,CASKQLNQPQHF
TRBJ2-3,NA,NA,TRBV5-1,TGCGCCAGCAGCTTAGGTCTAGTGCGCACAGATACGCAGTATTTT,CASSLGLVRTDTQYF
TRBJ1-1,NA,NA,TRBV7-9,TGTGCCAGCAGCCAATACAGGGACGCTGAAGCTTTCTTT,CASSQYRDAEAFF
TRBJ2-2,TRBD1,NA,TRBV6-1,TGTGCCAGCAGTGAAGCGCTTCAGGACAGGGTTTGGGGAAACCCCAAGTTCAAAACCGGGGAGCTGTTTTTT,CASSEALQDRVWGNPKFKTGELFF
TRBJ2-7,NA,NA,TRBV30,TGTGCCTGGAACTCAGGGATGTCCTACGAGCAGTACTTC,CAWNSGMSYEQYF
TRBJ1-5,NA,once,TRBV30,TGTGCCTGGAGTGTGCGGTTCGGCAATCAGCCCCAGCATTTT,CAWSVRFGNQPQHF
TRBJ2-1,NA,NA,TRBV7-2,TGTGCCAGCAGTCCGGGGCAGGGTTCCTACAATGAGCAGTTCTTC,CASSPGQGSYNEQFF
TRBJ1-2,NA,NA,TRBV5-4,TGTGCCAGCAGCTTGGTGGGACACAACTACACCTTC,CASSLVGHNYTF
TRBJ2-7,NA,NA,TRBV5-5,TGTGCCAGCAGCTTGGCTACGGGACACCTAACGTACGCCGAGCAGTACTTC,CASSLATGHLTYAEQYF
TRBJ2-7,NA,NA,TRBV6-5,TGTGCCAGCAGTTATTTCGGCCAGGATCCCTACGAGCAGTACTTC,CASSYFGQDPYEQYF
TRBJ2-1,NA,NA,TRBV29-1,TGCAGCGTGACAAGGAGGGGCTCCTACAATGAGCAGTTCTTC,CSVTRRGSYNEQFF
TRBJ2-1,TRBD2,NA,TRBV11-2,TGTGCCAGCAGCCTAGGGGGACTAGCGGACAATGAGCAGTTCTTC,CASSLGGLADNEQFF
TRBJ1-5,TRBD1,NA,TRBV10-1,TGCGCCAGCAGTGAGTCTGTCGGGAGGGGGCAAAAATCAGGCGATCAGCCCCAGCATTTT,CASSESVGRGQKSGDQPQHF
TRBJ2-5,TRBD1,NA,TRBV6-5,TGTGCCAGCAGTTGGCAACAGGGGCGGCAAGAGACCCAGTACTTC,CASSWQQGRQETQYF
TRBJ2-1,TRBD2,NA,TRBV10-3,TGTGCCACCACCCCCGGCACTAGCGGGAGGATAAGGGGCAATGAGCAGTTCTTC,CATTPGTSGRIRGNEQFF
TRBJ1-2,TRBD1,NA,TRBV5-6,TGTGCCAGCAGCTCACCCCCATGGGGACAGGGTCAGGGCTACACCTTC,CASSSPPWGQGQGYTF
TRBJ2-5,TRBD1,NA,TRBV27,TGTGCCAGCAGTCCATACGAGACAGGGGGAGAGACCCAGTACTTC,CASSPYETGGETQYF
TRBJ1-1,NA,NA,TRBV18,TGTGCCAGCTCACCCTTGGGGGGGACGAGTATGAACACTGAAGCTTTCTTT,CASSPLGGTSMNTEAFF
TRBJ2-2,NA,NA,TRBV10-3,TGTGCCATCAGTGAGTCTCTAGGACTGAGTAACACCGGGGAGCTGTTTTTT,CAISESLGLSNTGELFF
TRBJ2-5,NA,NA,TRBV5-1,TGCGCCAGCAGCTTGGCGGGAGCCCTAAAGGGGACCCAGTACTTC,CASSLAGALKGTQYF
TRBJ2-1,NA,NA,TRBV11-3,TGTGCCAGCAGCTTAGGTGACAGATACAATGAGCAGTTCTTC,CASSLGDRYNEQFF
TRBJ2-7,NA,NA,TRBV5-1,TGCGCCAGCAGCTTGGGGCCAGGCCACGAGCAGTACTTC,CASSLGPGHEQYF
TRBJ2-6,NA,NA,TRBV5-1,TGCGCCAGCAGCCTGACTATCTCTGGGGCCAACGTCCTGACTTTC,CASSLTISGANVLTF
TRBJ2-2,NA,NA,TRBV10-2,TGCGCCAGCGGGAGTGTGGGCACCGGGGAGCTGTTTTTT,CASGSVGTGELFF
TRBJ2-7,NA,NA,TRBV28,TGTGCCAGCAGTTTAAGGGGTCCCTACGAGCAGTACTTC,CASSLRGPYEQYF
TRBJ1-5,NA,NA,TRBV6-5,TGTGCCAGCAGTCGAAACAGGGATAGCAATCAGCCCCAGCATTTT,CASSRNRDSNQPQHF
TRBJ1-5,NA,NA,TRBV30,TGTGCCTGGAGTGAGGACGGGAATCAGCCCCAGCATTTT,CAWSEDGNQPQHF
TRBJ2-2,NA,NA,TRBV5-4,TGTGCCAGCAGCTTGGCGGCAGGGCAGGTTACCGGGGAGCTGTTTTTT,CASSLAAGQVTGELFF
TRBJ2-2,TRBD1,NA,TRBV29-1,TGCAGCGTCAGGGACAGGGGAAAGGGCGGGGAGCTGTTTTTT,CSVRDRGKGGELFF
TRBJ1-5,TRBD1,NA,TRBV9,TGTGCCAGCAGCAAAAGCCCCCGACAGGGCGATCAGCCCCAGCATTTT,CASSKSPRQGDQPQHF
TRBJ2-2,TRBD1,once,TRBV5-4,TGTGCCAGCAGCTCTCTACAGGGGGCGGTAGCTGGGGAGCTGTTTTTT,CASSSLQGAVAGELFF
TRBJ2-5,TRBD2,NA,TRBV6-5,TGTGCCAGCAGTTACTTAGCGGGATTCGAAGAGACCCAGTACTTC,CASSYLAGFEETQYF
TRBJ2-1,NA,once,TRBV11-2,TGTGCCAGCACCCGAACACCGGCTAGATTTAGGCGCAATGAGCAGTTCTTC,CASTRTPARFRRNEQFF
TRBJ2-1,NA,NA,TRBV7-6,TGTGCCAGCAGCTTAGGTAGCGTGAGCTCCTACAATGAGCAGTTCTTC,CASSLGSVSSYNEQFF